The rows below give T cell receptor beta chains drawn from one sample of a study of T-cell memory formation after mild COVID-19. In TCRdb, the 5' RACE reads were re-called with MiXCR into one record per CDR3 protein. The sample records 250,000 or so distinct CDR3 sequences, roughly 18% being singletons. Sequenced material: PBMCs or a T cell subset sorted from them (not recorded which). Every receptor here comes from a man younger than 30 who had mild COVID-19 (a few samples of this study predate the infection). Cell type and time point are not known. CDR3s include the opening cysteine and the closing phenylalanine or tryptophan. Fields, in order: J gene, V gene, D gene, clone size, CDR3 protein, CDR3 DNA. D genes are given only for firm matches. Size is omitted from some rows. Given values are once, few, many or a class for expanded clones.

J: TRBJ2-3; V: TRBV4-3; D: TRBD2; size: -; CDR3: CASSPRTSGGVDTQYF; DNA: TGCGCCAGCAGCCCCCGGACTAGCGGGGGGGTAGATACGCAGTATTTT
J: TRBJ1-2; V: TRBV12-3/TRBV12-4; D: TRBD1; size: few; CDR3: CASSRDRDDGYTF; DNA: TGTGCCAGCAGTCGGGACAGGGACGATGGCTACACCTTC
J: TRBJ2-5; V: TRBV24-1; D: TRBD2; size: -; CDR3: CATSDFEKRGLVGPKTQYF; DNA: TGTGCCACCAGTGATTTTGAGAAGCGGGGGCTTGTGGGGCCGAAGACCCAGTACTTC
J: TRBJ2-5; V: TRBV5-1; D: TRBD2; size: few; CDR3: CASSYGTSGQETQYF; DNA: TGCGCCAGCAGCTACGGGACTAGCGGTCAAGAGACCCAGTACTTC
J: TRBJ1-6; V: TRBV7-2; D: -; size: many; CDR3: CASSLGSGTTSPLHF; DNA: TGTGCCAGCAGCTTAGGCTCCGGGACTACTTCACCCCTCCACTTT
J: TRBJ2-3; V: TRBV20-1; D: TRBD2; size: many; CDR3: CSANGGGRPDTQYF; DNA: TGCAGTGCTAACGGGGGGGGCCGACCAGATACGCAGTATTTT
J: TRBJ2-4; V: TRBV4-3; D: TRBD1; size: few; CDR3: CASSHRDSPAKNIQYF; DNA: TGCGCCAGCAGCCACAGGGACAGTCCAGCCAAAAACATTCAGTACTTC
J: TRBJ2-7; V: TRBV12-3/TRBV12-4; D: -; size: many; CDR3: CASSSHQTATYEQYF; DNA: TGTGCCAGCAGTTCCCACCAGACAGCGACCTACGAGCAGTACTTC
J: TRBJ2-1; V: TRBV5-4; D: -; size: -; CDR3: CASSPDYSYYNEQFF; DNA: TGTGCCAGCAGCCCGGACTATTCGTACTACAATGAGCAGTTCTTC
J: TRBJ1-2; V: TRBV5-1; D: TRBD1; size: -; CDR3: CASSEETGAGYTF; DNA: TGCGCCAGCAGTGAGGAGACAGGGGCCGGCTACACCTTC
J: TRBJ2-1; V: TRBV20-1; D: -; size: -; CDR3: CSARDRLGGAEQFF; DNA: TGCAGTGCTAGAGATCGTCTGGGCGGGGCTGAGCAGTTCTTC
J: TRBJ1-4; V: TRBV14; D: -; size: many; CDR3: CASSQDTSREKLFF; DNA: TGTGCCAGCAGCCAGGACACATCGCGTGAAAAACTGTTTTTT
J: TRBJ2-1; V: TRBV2; D: -; size: few; CDR3: CASSPPRQEQFF; DNA: TGTGCCAGCAGTCCTCCACGGCAGGAGCAGTTCTTC
J: TRBJ2-1; V: TRBV28; D: -; size: few; CDR3: CAMQPPGRSNEQFF; DNA: TGTGCCATGCAGCCCCCCGGGCGGAGCAATGAGCAGTTCTTC
J: TRBJ1-3; V: TRBV9; D: -; size: few; CDR3: CASSPPGSSSGNTIYF; DNA: TGTGCCAGCAGCCCCCCAGGATCCAGCTCTGGAAACACCATATATTTT
J: TRBJ1-1; V: TRBV7-9; D: -; size: -; CDR3: CASSPHSQGNTEAFF; DNA: TGTGCCAGCAGCCCCCACTCCCAAGGGAACACTGAAGCTTTCTTT
J: TRBJ2-1; V: TRBV18; D: TRBD2; size: few; CDR3: CASSPLSGGEYNEQFF; DNA: TGTGCCAGCTCACCCCTTAGCGGGGGGGAATACAATGAGCAGTTCTTC
J: TRBJ2-3; V: TRBV7-9; D: TRBD2; size: many; CDR3: CASSLRRGGRADTQYF; DNA: TGTGCCAGCAGCTTAAGACGGGGGGGCCGGGCAGATACGCAGTATTTT
J: TRBJ2-5; V: TRBV5-1; D: -; size: -; CDR3: CASATRKTQYF; DNA: TGCGCCAGCGCTACGAGAAAGACCCAGTACTTC
J: TRBJ2-3; V: TRBV20-1; D: -; size: -; CDR3: CSARVRTGTDTQYF; DNA: TGCAGTGCTAGAGTACGGACCGGCACAGATACGCAGTATTTT
J: TRBJ2-2; V: TRBV12-3/TRBV12-4; D: -; size: many; CDR3: CASRLAERNTGELFF; DNA: TGTGCCAGCAGATTAGCGGAGCGGAACACCGGGGAGCTGTTTTTT
J: TRBJ1-2; V: TRBV20-1; D: -; size: -; CDR3: CSARDFGGEGDGYTF; DNA: TGCAGTGCTAGAGATTTCGGGGGCGAGGGTGATGGCTACACCTTC
J: TRBJ1-2; V: TRBV12-5; D: -; size: few; CDR3: CASGLQAAPIAF; DNA: TGTGCTAGTGGTTTGCAGGCAGCCCCCATCGCCTTC
J: TRBJ1-5; V: TRBV9; D: -; size: -; CDR3: CASSPAPGDQPQHF; DNA: TGTGCCAGCAGCCCCGCGCCAGGGGATCAGCCCCAGCATTTT
J: TRBJ1-1; V: TRBV12-3/TRBV12-4; D: -; size: -; CDR3: CASSWSLNTEAFF; DNA: TGTGCCAGCAGCTGGTCGTTGAACACTGAAGCTTTCTTT
J: TRBJ2-7; V: TRBV2; D: TRBD1; size: -; CDR3: CASSGQGRPYEQYF; DNA: TGTGCCAGCAGTGGACAGGGCCGTCCTTACGAGCAGTACTTC
J: TRBJ1-3; V: TRBV6-6; D: -; size: -; CDR3: CASSYVSLYRSGNTIYF; DNA: TGTGCCAGCAGTTACGTTTCCTTGTATCGTTCTGGAAACACCATATATTTT
J: TRBJ2-7; V: TRBV18; D: TRBD1; size: few; CDR3: CASAGMTGREQYF; DNA: TGTGCCAGCGCAGGGATGACAGGGCGCGAGCAGTACTTC
J: TRBJ2-4; V: TRBV12-3/TRBV12-4; D: TRBD1; size: many; CDR3: CASTQTGSNIQYF; DNA: TGTGCCAGCACCCAGACAGGGTCCAACATTCAGTACTTC
J: TRBJ2-6; V: TRBV12-3/TRBV12-4; D: TRBD2; size: few; CDR3: CASSRGTTGANVLTF; DNA: TGTGCCAGCAGTCGGGGGACTACTGGGGCCAACGTCCTGACTTTC
J: TRBJ1-1; V: TRBV12-3/TRBV12-4; D: -; size: -; CDR3: CASSTPRAGTFF; DNA: TGTGCCAGCAGTACCCCTCGCGCGGGGACTTTCTTT
J: TRBJ1-6; V: TRBV2; D: -; size: -; CDR3: CASSRGYNSPLHF; DNA: TGTGCCAGCAGTCGGGGCTATAATTCACCCCTCCACTTT
J: TRBJ2-1; V: TRBV9; D: TRBD2; size: few; CDR3: CASSVDIGLAIEQFF; DNA: TGTGCCAGCAGCGTCGACATCGGACTAGCGATTGAGCAGTTCTTC
J: TRBJ1-1; V: TRBV4-1; D: -; size: -; CDR3: CASSPREELFF; DNA: TGCGCCAGCAGCCCTCGCGAGGAGCTTTTCTTT
J: TRBJ2-3; V: TRBV20-1; D: -; size: many; CDR3: CSASGEYYGTDTQYF; DNA: TGCAGTGCTAGCGGGGAGTATTACGGGACAGATACGCAGTATTTT
J: TRBJ1-2; V: TRBV12-3/TRBV12-4; D: -; size: -; CDR3: CASSPTKNYGYTF; DNA: TGTGCCAGCAGCCCGACAAAGAACTATGGCTACACCTTC
J: TRBJ2-1; V: TRBV29-1; D: TRBD2; size: -; CDR3: CSVSGGPNEQFF; DNA: TGCAGCGTTAGCGGGGGGCCCAATGAGCAGTTCTTC
J: TRBJ2-5; V: TRBV6-5; D: -; size: few; CDR3: CASRRREQETQYF; DNA: TGTGCCAGCAGGCGCCGGGAACAAGAGACCCAGTACTTC
J: TRBJ2-5; V: TRBV5-6; D: -; size: few; CDR3: CASSAAAETQYF; DNA: TGTGCCAGCAGCGCGGCGGCAGAGACCCAGTACTTC
J: TRBJ1-6; V: TRBV4-3; D: -; size: few; CDR3: CASSRLGVSPLHF; DNA: TGCGCCAGCAGCCGCCTCGGGGTTTCACCCCTCCACTTT
J: TRBJ2-5; V: TRBV19; D: TRBD1; size: many; CDR3: CASRGTAQETQYF; DNA: TGTGCCAGTAGGGGGACAGCACAAGAGACCCAGTACTTC
J: TRBJ1-5; V: TRBV10-3; D: TRBD1; size: few; CDR3: CAISEGTGVGVGQPQHF; DNA: TGTGCCATCAGTGAGGGGACAGGGGTAGGTGTTGGACAGCCCCAGCATTTT
J: TRBJ2-2; V: TRBV6-2/TRBV6-3; D: -; size: -; CDR3: CASSSEPLEFGPDNTGELFF; DNA: TGTGCCAGCAGTTCCGAACCGCTTGAGTTCGGGCCTGATAACACCGGGGAGCTGTTTTTT
J: TRBJ2-6; V: TRBV6-2/TRBV6-3; D: -; size: few; CDR3: CASSFYRAGANVLTF; DNA: TGTGCCAGCAGTTTTTACAGGGCTGGGGCCAACGTCCTGACTTTC
J: TRBJ1-6; V: TRBV6-5; D: TRBD1; size: many; CDR3: CASTRGGSYNSPLHF; DNA: TGTGCCAGCACCAGGGGGGGCTCCTATAATTCACCCCTCCACTTT
J: TRBJ2-3; V: TRBV2; D: TRBD1; size: few; CDR3: CASKPGQGPTDTQYF; DNA: TGTGCCAGCAAGCCGGGACAGGGGCCCACAGATACGCAGTATTTT
J: TRBJ2-6; V: TRBV7-2; D: -; size: few; CDR3: CASSWGHSGANVLTF; DNA: TGTGCCAGCAGCTGGGGACACTCTGGGGCCAACGTCCTGACTTTC
J: TRBJ2-3; V: TRBV19; D: TRBD2; size: -; CDR3: CASSDLGGWNTDTQYF; DNA: TGTGCCAGTAGTGACCTCGGGGGGTGGAACACAGATACGCAGTATTTT
J: TRBJ1-1; V: TRBV10-3; D: -; size: few; CDR3: CAARREGTEAFF; DNA: TGTGCCGCCCGGAGGGAGGGCACTGAAGCTTTCTTT
J: TRBJ2-2; V: TRBV7-9; D: -; size: few; CDR3: CASSFQPNTGELFF; DNA: TGTGCCAGCAGCTTCCAGCCGAACACCGGGGAGCTGTTTTTT
J: TRBJ2-7; V: TRBV7-2; D: TRBD2; size: -; CDR3: CASSWGGFYEQYF; DNA: TGTGCCAGCAGCTGGGGGGGGTTCTACGAGCAGTACTTC